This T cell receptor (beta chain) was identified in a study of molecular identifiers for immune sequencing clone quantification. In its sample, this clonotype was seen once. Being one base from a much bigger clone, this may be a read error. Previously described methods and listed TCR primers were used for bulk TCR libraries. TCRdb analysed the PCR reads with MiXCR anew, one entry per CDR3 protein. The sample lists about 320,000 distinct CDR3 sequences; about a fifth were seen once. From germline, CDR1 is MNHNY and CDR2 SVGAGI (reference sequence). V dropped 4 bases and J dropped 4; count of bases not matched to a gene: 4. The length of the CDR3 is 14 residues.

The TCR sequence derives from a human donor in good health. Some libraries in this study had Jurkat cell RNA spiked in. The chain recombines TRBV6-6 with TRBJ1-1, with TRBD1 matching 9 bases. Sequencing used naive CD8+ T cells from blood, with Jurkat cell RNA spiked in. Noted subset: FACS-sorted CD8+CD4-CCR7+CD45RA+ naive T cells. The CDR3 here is CASSSVTGGTEAFF. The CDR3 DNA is TGTGCCAGCAGTTCCGTGACAGGGGGCACTGAAGCTTTCTTT.